This T cell receptor (beta chain) was identified in a study of response to subunit inactivated influenza vaccine. On this clonotype itself: The junction departs from germline at one end; a sequencing error may be responsible.

One entry per CDR3 protein results from TCRdb running MiXCR on the RT-PCR reads. In the table there are 650,000 or so distinct CDR3 sequences, around 15% of which are singletons. The CDR3 runs 11 residues. The V gene's germline CDR1 is SGHRS and CDR2 YFSETQ. This sequence originates from a man in his forties or fifties who received an inactivated influenza vaccine. The chain couples TRBV5-1 to TRBJ2-1, with D unresolved. The sequences come from PBMCs from blood, collected less than 15 days before vaccination. The CDR3 reads CASTLRYEQFF. The CDR3 DNA is TGCGCCAGCACCTTGCGGTATGAGCAGTTCTTC.